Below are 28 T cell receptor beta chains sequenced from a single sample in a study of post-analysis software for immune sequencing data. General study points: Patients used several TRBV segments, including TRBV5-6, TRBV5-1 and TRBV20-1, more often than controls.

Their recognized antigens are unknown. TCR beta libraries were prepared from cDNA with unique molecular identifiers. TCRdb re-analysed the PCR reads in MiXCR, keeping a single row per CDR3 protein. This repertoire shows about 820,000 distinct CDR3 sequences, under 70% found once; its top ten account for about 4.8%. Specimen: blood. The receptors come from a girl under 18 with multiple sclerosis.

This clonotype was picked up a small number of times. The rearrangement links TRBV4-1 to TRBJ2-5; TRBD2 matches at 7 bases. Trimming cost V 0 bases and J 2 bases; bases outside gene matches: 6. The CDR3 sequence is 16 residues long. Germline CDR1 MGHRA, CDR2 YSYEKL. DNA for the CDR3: TGCGCCAGCAGCCAAGATCAGCAGCGGGGACAAGAGACCCAGTACTTC. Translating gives CASSQDQQRGQETQYF.

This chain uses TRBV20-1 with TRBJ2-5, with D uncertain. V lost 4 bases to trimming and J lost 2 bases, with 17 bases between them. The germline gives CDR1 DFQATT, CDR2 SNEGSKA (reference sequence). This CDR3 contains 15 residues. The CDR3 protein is CSAKKPGLGQETQYF. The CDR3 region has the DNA TGCAGTGCTAAGAAGCCCGGGTTAGGGCAAGAGACCCAGTACTTC.

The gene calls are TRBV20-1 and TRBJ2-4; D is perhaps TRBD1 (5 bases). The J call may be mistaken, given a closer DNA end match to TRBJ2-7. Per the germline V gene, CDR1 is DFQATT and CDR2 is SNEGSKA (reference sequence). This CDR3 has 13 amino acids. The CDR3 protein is CSAMDTSYYEQYF. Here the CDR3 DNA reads TGCAGTGCTATGGACACTTCTTACTACGAGCAGTACTTC.

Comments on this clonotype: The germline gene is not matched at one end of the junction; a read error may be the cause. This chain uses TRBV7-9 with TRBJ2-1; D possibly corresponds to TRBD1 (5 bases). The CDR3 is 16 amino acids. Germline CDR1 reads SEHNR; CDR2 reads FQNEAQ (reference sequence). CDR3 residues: CASSLVAGWGYNEQFF. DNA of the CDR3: TGTGCCAGCAGCTTAGTAGCAGGGTGGGGTTACAATGAGCAGTTTTTC.

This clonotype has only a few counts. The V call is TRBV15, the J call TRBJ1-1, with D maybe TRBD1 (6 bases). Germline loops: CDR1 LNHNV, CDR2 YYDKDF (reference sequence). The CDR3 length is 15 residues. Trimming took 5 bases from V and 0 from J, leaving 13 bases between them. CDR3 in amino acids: CATSSPDSVNTEAFF. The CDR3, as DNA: TGTGCCACCAGCTCCCCGGACAGCGTGAACACTGAAGCTTTCTTT. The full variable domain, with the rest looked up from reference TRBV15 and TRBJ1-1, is DAMVIQNPRYQVTQFGKPVTLSCSQTLNHNVMYWYQQKSSQAPKLLFHYYDKDFNNEADTPDNFQSRRPNTSFCFLDIRSPGLGDTAMYLCATSSPDSVNTEAFFGQGTRLTVV.

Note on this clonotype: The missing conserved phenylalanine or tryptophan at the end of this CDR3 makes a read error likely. The CDR3 sequence: CATSRDGTDKETQYL. The CDR3 nucleotides read TGTGCCACCAGCAGAGACGGGACAGATAAAGAGACCCAGTACCTC. The V call is TRBV15, the J call TRBJ2-5; 7 bases match TRBD1. The CDR3 is made up of 15 amino acids. Losses at the gene ends were 0 bases for V and 3 bases for J; bases not matched to a gene: 4. Germline V gives CDR1 LNHNV, CDR2 YYDKDF (reference sequence).

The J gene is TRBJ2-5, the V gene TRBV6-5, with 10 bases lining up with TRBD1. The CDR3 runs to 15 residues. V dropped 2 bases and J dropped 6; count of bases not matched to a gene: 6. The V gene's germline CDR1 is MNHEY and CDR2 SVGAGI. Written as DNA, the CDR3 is TGTGCCAGCAGTTACGCCGGGACAGGGGTGAAGACCCAGTACTTC. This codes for CASSYAGTGVKTQYF.

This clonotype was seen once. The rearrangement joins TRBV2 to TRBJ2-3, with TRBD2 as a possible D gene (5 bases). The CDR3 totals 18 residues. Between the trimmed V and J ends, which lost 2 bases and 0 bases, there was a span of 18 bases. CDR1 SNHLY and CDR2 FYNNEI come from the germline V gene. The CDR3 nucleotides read TGTGCCAGCAGTGAACTGGACTTCCCTACCACGAGCACAGATACGCAGTATTTT. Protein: CASSELDFPTTSTDTQYF.

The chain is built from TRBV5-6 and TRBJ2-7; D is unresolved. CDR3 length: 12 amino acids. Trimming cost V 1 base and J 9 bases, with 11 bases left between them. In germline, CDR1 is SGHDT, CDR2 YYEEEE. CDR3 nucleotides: TGTGCCAGCAGCTTGTTGTCTCCTGTGCAGTACTTC. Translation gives CASSLLSPVQYF.

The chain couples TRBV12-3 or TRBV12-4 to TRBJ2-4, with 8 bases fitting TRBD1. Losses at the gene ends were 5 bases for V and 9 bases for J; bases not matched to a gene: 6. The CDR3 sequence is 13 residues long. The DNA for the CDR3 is TGTGCCAGCAGTCCAACAGGGGGGCCCATTCAGTACTTC. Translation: CASSPTGGPIQYF.

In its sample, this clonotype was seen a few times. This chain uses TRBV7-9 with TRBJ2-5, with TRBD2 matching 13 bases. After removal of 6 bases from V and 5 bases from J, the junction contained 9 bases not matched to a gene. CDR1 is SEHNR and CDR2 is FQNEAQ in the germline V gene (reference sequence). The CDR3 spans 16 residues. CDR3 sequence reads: CASRSTSGRAKETQYF. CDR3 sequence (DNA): TGTGCCAGCAGATCCACTAGCGGGAGGGCCAAGGAGACCCAGTACTTC. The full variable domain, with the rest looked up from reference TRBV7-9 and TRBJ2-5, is DTGVSQNPRHKITKRGQNVTFRCDPISEHNRLYWYRQTLGQGPEFLTYFQNEAQLEKSRLLSDRFSAERPKGSFSTLEIQRTEQGDSAMYLCASRSTSGRAKETQYFGPGTRLLVL.

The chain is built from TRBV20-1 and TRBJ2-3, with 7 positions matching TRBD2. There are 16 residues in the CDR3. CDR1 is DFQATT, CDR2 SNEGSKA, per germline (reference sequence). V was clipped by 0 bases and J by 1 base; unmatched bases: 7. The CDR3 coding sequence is TGCAGTGCTAGAGATCCCAGCGGGACCCGCACAGATACGCAGTATTTT. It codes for CSARDPSGTRTDTQYF.

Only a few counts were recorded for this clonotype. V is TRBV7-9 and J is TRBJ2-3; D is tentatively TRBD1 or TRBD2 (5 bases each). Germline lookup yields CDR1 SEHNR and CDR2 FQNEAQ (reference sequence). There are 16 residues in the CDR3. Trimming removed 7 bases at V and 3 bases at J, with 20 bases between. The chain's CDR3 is CASTPRRGPETDTQYF. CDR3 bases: TGTGCCAGCACCCCGCGCCGGGGCCCTGAGACAGATACGCAGTATTTT.

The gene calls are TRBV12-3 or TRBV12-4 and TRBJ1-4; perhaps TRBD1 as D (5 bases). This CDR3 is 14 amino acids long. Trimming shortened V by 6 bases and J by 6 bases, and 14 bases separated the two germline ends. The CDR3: CASRAGRGDEKLFF. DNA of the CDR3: TGTGCCAGCAGGGCCGGGAGGGGCGATGAAAAACTGTTTTTT.

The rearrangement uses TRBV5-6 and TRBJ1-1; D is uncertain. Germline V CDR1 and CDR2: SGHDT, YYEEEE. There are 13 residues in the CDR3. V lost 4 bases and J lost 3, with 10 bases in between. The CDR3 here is CASSPDWDTEAFF. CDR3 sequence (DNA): TGTGCCAGCAGCCCGGACTGGGACACTGAAGCTTTCTTT.

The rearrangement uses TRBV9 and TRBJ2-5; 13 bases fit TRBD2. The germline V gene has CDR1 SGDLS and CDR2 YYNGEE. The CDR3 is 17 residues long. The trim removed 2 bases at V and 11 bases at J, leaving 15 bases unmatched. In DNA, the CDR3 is TGTGCCAGCAGCGTCCGACTAGCGGGAGGTTTATACAATGAGCAGTACTTC. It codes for CASSVRLAGGLYNEQYF.

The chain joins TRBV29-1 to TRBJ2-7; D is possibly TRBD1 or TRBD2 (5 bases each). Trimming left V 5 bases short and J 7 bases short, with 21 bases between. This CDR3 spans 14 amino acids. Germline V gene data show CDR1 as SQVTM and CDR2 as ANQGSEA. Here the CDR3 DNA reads TGCAGCGTTTCGATCCGGGACCCACCCTGGGAGCAGTACTTC. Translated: CSVSIRDPPWEQYF.

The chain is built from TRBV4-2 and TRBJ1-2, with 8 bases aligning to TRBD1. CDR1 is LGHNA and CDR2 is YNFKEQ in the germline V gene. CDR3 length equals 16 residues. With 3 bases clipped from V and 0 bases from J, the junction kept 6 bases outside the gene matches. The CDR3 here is CASSQGTGTSNYGYTF. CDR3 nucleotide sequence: TGTGCCAGCAGCCAGGGGACAGGAACATCTAACTATGGCTACACCTTC.

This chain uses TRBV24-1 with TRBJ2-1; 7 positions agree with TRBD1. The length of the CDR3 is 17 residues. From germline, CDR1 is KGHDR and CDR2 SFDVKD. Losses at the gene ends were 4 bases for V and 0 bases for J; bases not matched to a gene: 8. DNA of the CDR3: TGTGCCACCAGTGAGGGCCGAGGGGGCTCCTCCTACAATGAGCAGTTCTTC. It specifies CATSEGRGGSSYNEQFF.

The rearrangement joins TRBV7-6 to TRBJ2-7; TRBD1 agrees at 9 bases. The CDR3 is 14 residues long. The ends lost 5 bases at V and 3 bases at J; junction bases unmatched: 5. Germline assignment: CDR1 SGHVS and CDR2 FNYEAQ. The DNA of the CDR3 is TGTGCCAGCAGCGTGGACAGGGGCGGCTACGAGCAGTACTTC. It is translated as CASSVDRGGYEQYF.

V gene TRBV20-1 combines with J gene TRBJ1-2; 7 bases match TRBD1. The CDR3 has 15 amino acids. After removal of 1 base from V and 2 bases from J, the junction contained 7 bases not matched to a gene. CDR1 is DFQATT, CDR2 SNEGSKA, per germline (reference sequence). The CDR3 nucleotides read TGCAGTGCTAGAGCGTTGGGACAGATAAACTATGGCTACACCTTC. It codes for CSARALGQINYGYTF.

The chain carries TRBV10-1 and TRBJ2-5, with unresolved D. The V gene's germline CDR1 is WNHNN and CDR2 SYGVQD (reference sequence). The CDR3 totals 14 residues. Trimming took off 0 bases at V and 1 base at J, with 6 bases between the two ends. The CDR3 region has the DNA TGCGCCAGCAGTGAGTCGCCAGCCCAAGAGACCCAGTACTTC. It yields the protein CASSESPAQETQYF.

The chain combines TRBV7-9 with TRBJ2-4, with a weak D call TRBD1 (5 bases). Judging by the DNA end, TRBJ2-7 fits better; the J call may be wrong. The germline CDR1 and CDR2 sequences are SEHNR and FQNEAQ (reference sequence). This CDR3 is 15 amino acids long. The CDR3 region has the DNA TGTGCCAGCAGCCTCGTGACAGCCAGAAACTACGAGCAGTACTTC. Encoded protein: CASSLVTARNYEQYF.

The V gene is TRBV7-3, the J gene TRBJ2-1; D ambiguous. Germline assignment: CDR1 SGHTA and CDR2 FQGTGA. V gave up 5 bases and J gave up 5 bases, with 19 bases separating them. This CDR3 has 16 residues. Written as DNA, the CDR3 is TGTGCCAGCAGCCAAAAAGTAATGGCGGAAAACAATGAGCAGTTCTTC. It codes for CASSQKVMAENNEQFF.

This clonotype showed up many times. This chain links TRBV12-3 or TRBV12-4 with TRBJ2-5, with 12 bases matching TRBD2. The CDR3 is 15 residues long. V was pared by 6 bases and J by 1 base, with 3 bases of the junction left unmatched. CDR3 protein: CASSRTSGVQETQYF. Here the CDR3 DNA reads TGTGCCAGCAGCCGGACTAGCGGGGTCCAAGAGACCCAGTACTTC.

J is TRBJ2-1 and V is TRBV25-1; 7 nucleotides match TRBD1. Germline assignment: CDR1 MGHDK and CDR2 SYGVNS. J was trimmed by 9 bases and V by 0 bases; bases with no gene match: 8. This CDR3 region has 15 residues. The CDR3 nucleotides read TGTGCCAGCAGTGAATACCGAGGGGACAGATCTGAGCAGTTCTTC. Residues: CASSEYRGDRSEQFF.

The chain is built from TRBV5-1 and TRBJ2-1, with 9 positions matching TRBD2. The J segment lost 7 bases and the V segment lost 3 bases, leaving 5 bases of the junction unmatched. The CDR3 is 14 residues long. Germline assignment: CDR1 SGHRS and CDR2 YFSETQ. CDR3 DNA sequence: TGCGCCAGCAGCTCCGGGACTAGCTTTAATGAGCAGTTCTTC. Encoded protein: CASSSGTSFNEQFF.

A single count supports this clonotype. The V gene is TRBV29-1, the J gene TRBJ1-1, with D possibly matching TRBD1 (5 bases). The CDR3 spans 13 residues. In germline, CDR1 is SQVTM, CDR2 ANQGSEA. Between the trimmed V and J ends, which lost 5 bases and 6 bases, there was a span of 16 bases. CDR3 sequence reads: CSVHAGGTAEAFF. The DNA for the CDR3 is TGCAGCGTTCACGCCGGGGGGACTGCTGAAGCTTTCTTT.